The clone carrying this TCR beta chain was found once. Antigen: not known. The entry originates in a study of cytomegalovirus exposure and HLA in healthy donors. Profiling relied on immunoSEQ multiplex PCR, and the TCRdb table lists in-frame clones only, not all of them. The sample includes 90,000 to 120,000 clones, around 82% of them seen just once. The study's findings and limits: Across donors, most TCRs were seen rarely, yet some public ones were widespread. Testing in vitro showed a few CMV-associated chains specific for CMV antigens.

The germline V and J ends were trimmed by 4 bases and 3 bases, with 9 bases remaining between them. CDR1 is GTSNPN, CDR2 SVGIG, per germline (reference sequence). This CDR3 region has 12 residues. V gene TRBV30 combines with J gene TRBJ1-1, with D tentatively TRBD1 (5 bases). This receptor was taken from a woman aged 18 to 35 in good health and CMV-seronegative. The sample taken for sequencing was PBMCs. CDR3 DNA: TGTGCCTGGAACACAGGATACACTGAAGCTTTCTTT. Its protein product is CAWNTGYTEAFF. Full variable domain (outside the CDR3, taken from reference TRBV30 and TRBJ1-1): SQTIHQWPATLVQPVGSPLSLECTVEGTSNPNLYWYRQAAGRGLQLLFYSVGIGQISSEVPQNLSASRPQDRQFILSSKKLLLSDSGFYLCAWNTGYTEAFFGQGTRLTVV.